Listed below are T cell receptor beta chains from one sample, sequenced in a study of blood T cell repertoires in COVID-19. Generated by immunoSEQ multiplex PCR, the TCRdb table keeps only in-frame clones and is missing some. The sample carries a few hundred thousand clones, approximately 86% recorded once. The specimen sequenced was PBMCs or T cells enriched from blood (not recorded which). Receptor source: a woman in her 30s who had been exposed to COVID-19. The CDR3 runs from the conserved cysteine through the conserved F or W. A D gene is named only where the DNA matches it firmly. Where a row states a size, it is once, few, many or the class of an expanded clone; other rows omit it.

clone_size: -; d_call: -; v_call: TRBV5-1; j_call: TRBJ2-3; cdr3_aa: CASSLGVEADTQYF; cdr3_nt: TGCGCCAGCAGCTTGGGAGTGGAGGCAGATACGCAGTATTTT
clone_size: -; d_call: -; v_call: TRBV2; j_call: TRBJ2-5; cdr3_aa: CASSARVETQYF; cdr3_nt: TGTGCCAGCAGTGCGAGGGTAGAGACCCAGTACTTC
clone_size: -; d_call: -; v_call: TRBV15; j_call: TRBJ1-6; cdr3_aa: CATSRQGYNSPLHF; cdr3_nt: TGTGCCACCAGCAGACAGGGATATAATTCACCCCTCCACTTT
clone_size: -; d_call: -; v_call: TRBV10-3; j_call: TRBJ1-5; cdr3_aa: CAISGGRDTDSNQPQHF; cdr3_nt: TGTGCCATCAGTGGGGGTCGGGACACCGATAGCAATCAGCCCCAGCATTTT
clone_size: -; d_call: TRBD1; v_call: TRBV11-2; j_call: TRBJ2-7; cdr3_aa: CASSPGTGPSYEQYF; cdr3_nt: TGTGCCAGCAGCCCTGGGACAGGACCCTCCTACGAGCAGTACTTC
clone_size: -; d_call: -; v_call: TRBV9; j_call: TRBJ1-2; cdr3_aa: CASSVKGGSHRRYTF; cdr3_nt: TGTGCCAGCAGCGTAAAGGGAGGGAGCCACAGACGGTACACCTTC
clone_size: -; d_call: TRBD1; v_call: TRBV6-5; j_call: TRBJ1-2; cdr3_aa: CASSRGQGNGYTF; cdr3_nt: TGTGCCAGCAGCCGTGGACAGGGCAATGGCTACACCTTC
clone_size: few; d_call: -; v_call: TRBV29-1; j_call: TRBJ1-2; cdr3_aa: CSVELAGLGYGYTF; cdr3_nt: TGCAGCGTTGAATTGGCAGGGCTTGGCTATGGCTACACCTTC
clone_size: -; d_call: -; v_call: TRBV18; j_call: TRBJ1-2; cdr3_aa: CASPVLYGYTF; cdr3_nt: TGTGCCAGTCCAGTTCTCTATGGCTACACCTTC
clone_size: -; d_call: -; v_call: TRBV5-1; j_call: TRBJ2-7; cdr3_aa: CASSLDRHYEQYF; cdr3_nt: TGCGCCAGCAGCTTAGACAGGCACTACGAGCAGTACTTC
clone_size: -; d_call: -; v_call: TRBV7-3; j_call: TRBJ2-7; cdr3_aa: CASNGQRNIYEQYF; cdr3_nt: TGTGCCAGCAATGGGCAGAGAAACATCTACGAGCAGTACTTC
clone_size: -; d_call: -; v_call: TRBV7-6; j_call: TRBJ2-7; cdr3_aa: CASSYLAAGPTSYEQYF; cdr3_nt: TGTGCCAGCAGCTACCTTGCCGCGGGCCCTACCTCCTACGAGCAGTACTTC
clone_size: few; d_call: TRBD1; v_call: TRBV24-1; j_call: TRBJ1-5; cdr3_aa: CATSGGQGAQPQHF; cdr3_nt: TGTGCCACCAGTGGGGGACAGGGGGCACAGCCCCAGCATTTT
clone_size: -; d_call: TRBD1; v_call: TRBV7-9; j_call: TRBJ1-5; cdr3_aa: CASSLAGGGQPQHF; cdr3_nt: TGTGCCAGCAGCTTAGCAGGGGGCGGGCAGCCCCAGCATTTT
clone_size: -; d_call: -; v_call: TRBV3-1/TRBV3-2; j_call: TRBJ1-2; cdr3_aa: CASSQATGLNYGYTF; cdr3_nt: TGTGCCAGCAGCCAAGCCACAGGGCTTAACTATGGCTACACCTTC
clone_size: -; d_call: TRBD1; v_call: TRBV9; j_call: TRBJ1-1; cdr3_aa: CASSDRDRDNEAFF; cdr3_nt: TGTGCCAGCAGTGATAGGGACAGGGATAACGAAGCTTTCTTT
clone_size: once; d_call: TRBD2; v_call: TRBV3-1/TRBV3-2; j_call: TRBJ2-5; cdr3_aa: CASSPTSGGSETQYF; cdr3_nt: TGTGCCAGCAGCCCGACTAGCGGGGGTAGCGAGACCCAGTACTTC
clone_size: once; d_call: TRBD2; v_call: TRBV10-1; j_call: TRBJ2-1; cdr3_aa: CASSDQGGGADEQFF; cdr3_nt: TGCGCCAGCAGTGATCAGGGCGGGGGGGCGGATGAGCAGTTCTTC
clone_size: -; d_call: TRBD1; v_call: TRBV9; j_call: TRBJ1-2; cdr3_aa: CASSVDRGLRGYTF; cdr3_nt: TGTGCCAGCAGCGTAGACAGGGGGCTGCGTGGCTACACCTTC
clone_size: -; d_call: -; v_call: TRBV27; j_call: TRBJ1-2; cdr3_aa: CASSLSARGYGYTF; cdr3_nt: TGTGCCAGCAGTTTATCCGCCAGGGGCTATGGCTACACCTTC
clone_size: -; d_call: TRBD1; v_call: TRBV30; j_call: TRBJ1-2; cdr3_aa: CAWSLNRGPLSYTF; cdr3_nt: TGTGCCTGGAGTCTTAACAGGGGGCCCTTGAGCTACACCTTC
clone_size: -; d_call: -; v_call: TRBV11-2; j_call: TRBJ2-3; cdr3_aa: CASSFPPGLNTDTQYF; cdr3_nt: TGTGCCAGCAGCTTCCCTCCGGGACTTAACACAGATACGCAGTATTTT
clone_size: once; d_call: -; v_call: TRBV18; j_call: TRBJ2-2; cdr3_aa: CASSPGLDVDTGELFF; cdr3_nt: TGTGCCAGCTCACCAGGACTCGACGTAGACACCGGGGAGCTGTTTTTT